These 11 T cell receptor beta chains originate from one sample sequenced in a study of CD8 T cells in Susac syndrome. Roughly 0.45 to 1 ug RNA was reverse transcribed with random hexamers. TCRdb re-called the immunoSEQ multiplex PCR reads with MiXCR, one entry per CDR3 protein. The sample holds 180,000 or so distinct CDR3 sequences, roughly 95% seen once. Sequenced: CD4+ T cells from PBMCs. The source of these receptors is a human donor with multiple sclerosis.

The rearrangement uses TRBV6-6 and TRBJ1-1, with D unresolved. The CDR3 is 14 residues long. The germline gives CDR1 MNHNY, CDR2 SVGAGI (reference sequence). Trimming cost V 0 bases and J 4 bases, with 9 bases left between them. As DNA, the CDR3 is TGTGCCAGCAGTTACTCGCATACATCCACTGAAGCTTTCTTT. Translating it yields CASSYSHTSTEAFF.

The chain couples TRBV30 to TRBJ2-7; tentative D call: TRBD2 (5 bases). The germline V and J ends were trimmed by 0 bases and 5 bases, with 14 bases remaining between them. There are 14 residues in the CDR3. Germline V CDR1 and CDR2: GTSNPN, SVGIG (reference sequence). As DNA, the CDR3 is TGTGCCTGGAGTGTACGTGATAGCGTAAACGAGCAGTACTTC. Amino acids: CAWSVRDSVNEQYF.

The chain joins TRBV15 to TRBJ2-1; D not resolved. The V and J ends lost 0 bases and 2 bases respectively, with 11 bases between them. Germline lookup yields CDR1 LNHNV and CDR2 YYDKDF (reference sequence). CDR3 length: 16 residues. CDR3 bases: TGTGCCACCAGCAGAGAGAGGTTGGGTCCCTACAATGAGCAGTTCTTC. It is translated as CATSRERLGPYNEQFF.

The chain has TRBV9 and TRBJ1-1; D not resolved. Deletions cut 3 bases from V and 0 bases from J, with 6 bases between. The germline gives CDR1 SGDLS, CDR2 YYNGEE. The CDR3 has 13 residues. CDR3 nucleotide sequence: TGTGCCAGCAGCGAACACTTGAACACTGAAGCTTTCTTT. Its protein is CASSEHLNTEAFF. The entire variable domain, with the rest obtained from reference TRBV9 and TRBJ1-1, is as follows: DSGVTQTPKHLITATGQRVTLRCSPRSGDLSVYWYQQSLDQGLQFLIQYYNGEERAKGNILERFSAQQFPDLHSELNLSSLELGDSALYFCASSEHLNTEAFFGQGTRLTVV.

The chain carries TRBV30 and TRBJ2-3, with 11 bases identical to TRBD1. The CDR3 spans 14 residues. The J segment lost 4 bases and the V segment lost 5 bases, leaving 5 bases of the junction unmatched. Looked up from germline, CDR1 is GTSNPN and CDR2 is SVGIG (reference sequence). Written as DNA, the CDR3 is TGTGCCTGGCAAAGGGGACAGGGGGCAGATACGCAGTATTTT. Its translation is CAWQRGQGADTQYF.

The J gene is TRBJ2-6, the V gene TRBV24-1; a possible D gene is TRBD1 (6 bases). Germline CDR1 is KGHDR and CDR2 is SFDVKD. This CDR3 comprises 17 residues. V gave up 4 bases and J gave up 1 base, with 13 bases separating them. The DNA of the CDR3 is TGTGCCACCAGTGAAAGAACAGGGAAATCTGGGGCCAACGTCCTGACTTTC. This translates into CATSERTGKSGANVLTF.

The CDR3 loop reads CATSDLHGTTTCEQFF. In nucleotides, the CDR3 is TGTGCCACCAGTGATTTGCATGGGACTACTACGTGTGAGCAGTTCTTC. V and J are TRBV24-1 and TRBJ2-1, with 7 bases aligning to TRBD2. J was trimmed by 9 bases and V by 0 bases; bases with no gene match: 10. Germline CDR1 is KGHDR and CDR2 is SFDVKD. The CDR3 is 16 residues long.

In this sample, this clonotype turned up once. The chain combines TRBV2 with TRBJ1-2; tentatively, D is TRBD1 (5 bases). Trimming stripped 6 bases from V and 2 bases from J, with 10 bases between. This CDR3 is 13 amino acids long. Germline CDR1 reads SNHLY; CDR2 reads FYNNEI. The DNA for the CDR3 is TGTGCCAGCAGGCCGGGACCGAACTATGGCTACACCTTC. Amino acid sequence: CASRPGPNYGYTF.

DNA for the CDR3: TGTGCCTGGAGTGTACGGACAGGCATTTTACTAGAGCAGTACTTC. Protein: CAWSVRTGILLEQYF. The V and J genes are TRBV30 and TRBJ2-7; 7 positions match TRBD1. The V and J ends lost 0 bases and 7 bases, in that order; junction bases with no gene match: 12. The V gene's germline CDR1 is GTSNPN and CDR2 SVGIG (reference sequence). The CDR3 consists of 15 residues.

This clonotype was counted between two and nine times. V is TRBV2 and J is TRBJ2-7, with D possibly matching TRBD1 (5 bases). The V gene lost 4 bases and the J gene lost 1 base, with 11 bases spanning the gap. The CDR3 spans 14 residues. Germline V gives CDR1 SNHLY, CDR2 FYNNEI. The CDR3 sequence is CASSGAGWSYEQYF. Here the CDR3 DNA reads TGTGCCAGCAGTGGCGCAGGGTGGTCCTACGAGCAGTACTTC.

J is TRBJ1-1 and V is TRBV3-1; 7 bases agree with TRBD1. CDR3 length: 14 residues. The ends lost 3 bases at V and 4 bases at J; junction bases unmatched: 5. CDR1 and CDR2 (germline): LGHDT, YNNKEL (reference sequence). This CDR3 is CASSHLPGGTEAFF. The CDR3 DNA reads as TGTGCCAGCAGCCACTTACCAGGGGGCACTGAAGCTTTCTTT.